This T cell receptor (beta chain) was captured by sequencing in a study of blood T cell repertoires in COVID-19. Study as a whole: Both acute and convalescent COVID-19 samples were obtained from the United States, Italy and Spain.

Original processing notes: Reference gene primer amplification gave estimated nucleated cell counts. The repertoire was sequenced with immunoSEQ multiplex PCR; TCRdb's copy has only in-frame clones and lacks some. V and J calls and clone size follow that table, whereas D and trimming were derived from the DNA. Of approximately 180,000 clones in the sample, around 87% were seen once. The CDR3 is 15 amino acids. Losses at the gene ends were 2 bases for V and 3 bases for J; bases not matched to a gene: 4. Germline V gives CDR1 LGHNA, CDR2 YSLEER. This chain links TRBV4-3 with TRBJ1-5; the match to TRBD1 covers 7 bases. Sequenced: peripheral blood. The TCR sequence derives from a man aged 35 to 55 with active or convalescent COVID-19. The DNA for the CDR3 is TGCGCCAGCAGCCAATTAACAGGGGACAATCAGCCCCAGCATTTT. Encoded protein: CASSQLTGDNQPQHF.